There are many counts of the clone carrying this T cell receptor (beta chain). Preparation of the TCRbeta library was carried out with unique molecular identifiers. From the PCR reads, TCRdb called clonotypes with MiXCR, one entry per CDR3 protein. The sample carries approximately 500,000 distinct CDR3 sequences, 10% to 13% recorded once. The data derive from a study of T-cell reconstitution after alpha-beta-depleted transplantation in children. The CDR3 covers 19 residues. CDR1 and CDR2 from the germline V gene are MNHEY and SMNVEV (reference sequence). With V trimmed by 4 bases and J by 2 bases, 17 bases remained unmatched.

This sample comprised PBMCs, obtained before TCRalphabeta/CD19-depleted stem cell transplant. The V and J genes are TRBV27 and TRBJ2-7; 10 bases fit TRBD2. The TCR comes from a child younger than 10 with inherited bone marrow failure, due to receive a stem cell transplant. The CDR3 DNA is TGTGCCAGCAGTTCAATAGCGGGAGGAACCCAGGGTTCGCCCTACGAGCAGTACTTC. It yields the protein CASSSIAGGTQGSPYEQYF.